This T cell receptor (beta chain) appears in the sequencing data of a study of CD8 T cells in Susac syndrome. Reverse transcription used about 0.45 to 1 ug RNA and random hexamers. TCRdb re-called the immunoSEQ multiplex PCR reads with MiXCR, one entry per CDR3 protein. The table records some 130,000 distinct CDR3 sequences, 85% to 95% of them present only once. The authors sequenced TCR beta from blood CD8+ and CD4+ T cells. The patients with Susac syndrome were individuals who fulfilled the recently defined diagnostic criteria for disease that was either definite or probable. The trim removed 5 bases at V and 8 bases at J, leaving 10 bases unmatched. The CDR3 runs 15 residues. CDR1 and CDR2 (germline): MNHEY, SVGEGT.

This rearrangement joins TRBV6-2 or TRBV6-3 to TRBJ2-1, with 9 bases matching TRBD2. This receptor was obtained from a human donor with Susac syndrome. The sequenced sample consisted of CD8+ T cells from PBMCs. CDR3 DNA sequence: TGTGCCAGCAGTCCCGGGACTAGCAATCGCGATGAGCAGTTCTTC. Encoded protein: CASSPGTSNRDEQFF.